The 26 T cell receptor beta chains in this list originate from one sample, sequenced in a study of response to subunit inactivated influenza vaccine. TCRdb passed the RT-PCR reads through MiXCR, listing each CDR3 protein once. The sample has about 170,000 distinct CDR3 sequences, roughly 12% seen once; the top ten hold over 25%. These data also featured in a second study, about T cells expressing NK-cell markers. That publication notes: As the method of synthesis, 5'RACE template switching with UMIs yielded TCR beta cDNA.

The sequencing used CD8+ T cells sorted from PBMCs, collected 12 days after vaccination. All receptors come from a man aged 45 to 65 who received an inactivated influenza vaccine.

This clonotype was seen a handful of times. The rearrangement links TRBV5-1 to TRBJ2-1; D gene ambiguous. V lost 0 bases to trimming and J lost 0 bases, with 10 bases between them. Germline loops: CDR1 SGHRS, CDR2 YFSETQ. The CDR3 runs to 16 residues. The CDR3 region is CASSLEGLSSYNEQFF. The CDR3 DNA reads TGCGCCAGCAGCTTGGAAGGTCTAAGCTCCTACAATGAGCAGTTCTTC.

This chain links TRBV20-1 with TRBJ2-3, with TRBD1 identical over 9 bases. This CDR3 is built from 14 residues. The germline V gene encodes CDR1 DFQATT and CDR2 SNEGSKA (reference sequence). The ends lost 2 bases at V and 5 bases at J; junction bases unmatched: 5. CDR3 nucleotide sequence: TGCAGTGCTAGAACAGGGGGCGAAGGAGATACGCAGTATTTT. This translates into CSARTGGEGDTQYF.

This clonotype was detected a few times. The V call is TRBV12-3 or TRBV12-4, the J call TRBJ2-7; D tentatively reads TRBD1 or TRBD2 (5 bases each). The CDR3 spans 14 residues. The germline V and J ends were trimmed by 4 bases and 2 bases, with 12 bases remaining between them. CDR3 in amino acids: CASSWGRDTYEQYF. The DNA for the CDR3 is TGTGCCAGCAGTTGGGGACGCGATACCTACGAGCAGTACTTC.

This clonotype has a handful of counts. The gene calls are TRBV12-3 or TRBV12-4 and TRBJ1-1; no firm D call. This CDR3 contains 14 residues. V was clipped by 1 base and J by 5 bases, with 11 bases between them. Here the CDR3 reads CASSLVLGRTEAFF. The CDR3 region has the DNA TGTGCCAGCAGTTTAGTTTTGGGGAGAACTGAAGCTTTCTTT.

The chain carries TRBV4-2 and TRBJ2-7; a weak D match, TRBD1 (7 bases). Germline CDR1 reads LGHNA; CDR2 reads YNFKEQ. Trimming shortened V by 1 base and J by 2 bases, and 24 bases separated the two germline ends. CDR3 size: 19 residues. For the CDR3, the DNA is TGTGCCAGCAGCCAAGTAGGGTCGAGCAGGGGGGCCGGTCCCTACGAGCAGTACTTC. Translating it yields CASSQVGSSRGAGPYEQYF.

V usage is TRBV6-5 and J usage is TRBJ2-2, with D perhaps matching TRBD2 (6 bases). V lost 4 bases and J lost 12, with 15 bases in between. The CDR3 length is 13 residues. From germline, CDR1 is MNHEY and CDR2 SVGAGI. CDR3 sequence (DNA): TGTGCCAGCAGTTTTGGGGTTGGGAGGAAGCTGTTTTTT. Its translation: CASSFGVGRKLFF.

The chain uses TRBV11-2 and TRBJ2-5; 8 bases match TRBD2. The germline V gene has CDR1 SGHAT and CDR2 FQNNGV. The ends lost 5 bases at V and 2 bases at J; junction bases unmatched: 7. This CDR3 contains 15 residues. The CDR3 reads CASSLWRGEQETQYF. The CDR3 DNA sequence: TGTGCCAGCAGCCTCTGGCGGGGGGAACAAGAGACCCAGTACTTC.

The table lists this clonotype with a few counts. In nucleotides, the CDR3 is TGTGCCAGCAGCTTAGGGGAGGGCAGGGAGGGTTTCTTT. It codes for CASSLGEGREGFF. The chain uses TRBV7-9 and TRBJ1-1; perhaps TRBD1 as D (5 bases). V lost 1 base, J lost 13 bases, and 16 bases lay in between. The CDR3 covers 13 residues. The V gene's germline CDR1 is SEHNR and CDR2 FQNEAQ (reference sequence).

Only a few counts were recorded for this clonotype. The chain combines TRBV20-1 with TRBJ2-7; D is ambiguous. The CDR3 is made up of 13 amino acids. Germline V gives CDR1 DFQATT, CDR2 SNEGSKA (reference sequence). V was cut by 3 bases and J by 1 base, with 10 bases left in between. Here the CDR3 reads CSASLGLSYEQYF. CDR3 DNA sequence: TGCAGTGCTAGTTTGGGGTTATCCTACGAGCAGTACTTC.

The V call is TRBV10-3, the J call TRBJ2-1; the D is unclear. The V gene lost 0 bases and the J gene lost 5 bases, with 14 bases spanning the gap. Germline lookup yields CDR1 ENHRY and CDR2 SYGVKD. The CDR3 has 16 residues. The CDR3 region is CAISESVSRADNEQFF. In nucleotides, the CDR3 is TGTGCCATCAGTGAGTCGGTCTCAAGAGCCGACAATGAGCAGTTCTTC.

DNA of the CDR3: TGTGCCAGCAGCCCGATGGGGTCGCGGGAGGGCCACGGGGAGCTGTTTTTT. It is translated as CASSPMGSREGHGELFF. The chain uses TRBV9 and TRBJ2-2; 9 bases match TRBD2. The CDR3 runs 17 residues. J lost 7 bases, V lost 4 bases, and 14 bases had no gene match. Germline V gene lookup returns CDR1 SGDLS and CDR2 YYNGEE.

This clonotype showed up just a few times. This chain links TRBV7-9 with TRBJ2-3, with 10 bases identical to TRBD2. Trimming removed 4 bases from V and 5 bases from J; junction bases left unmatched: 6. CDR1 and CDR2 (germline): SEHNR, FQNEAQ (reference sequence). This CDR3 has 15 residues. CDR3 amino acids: CASSSIAGGVDTQYF. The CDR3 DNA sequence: TGTGCCAGCAGCTCGATAGCGGGAGGAGTAGATACGCAGTATTTT.

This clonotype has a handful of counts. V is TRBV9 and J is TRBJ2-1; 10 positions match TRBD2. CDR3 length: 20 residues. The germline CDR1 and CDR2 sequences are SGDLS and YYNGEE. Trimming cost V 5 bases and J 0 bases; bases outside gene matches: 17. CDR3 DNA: TGTGCCAGCAGAGAGGTGGGGACGGGACTAGCGCCTAGCTCCTACAATGAGCAGTTCTTC. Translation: CASREVGTGLAPSSYNEQFF.

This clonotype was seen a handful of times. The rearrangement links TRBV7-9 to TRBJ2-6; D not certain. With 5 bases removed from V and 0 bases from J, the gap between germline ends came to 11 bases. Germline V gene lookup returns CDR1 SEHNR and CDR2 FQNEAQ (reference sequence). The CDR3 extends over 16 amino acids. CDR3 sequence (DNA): TGTGCCAGCAGCCCAGGTAGTGGCTCTGGGGCCAACGTCCTGACTTTC. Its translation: CASSPGSGSGANVLTF.

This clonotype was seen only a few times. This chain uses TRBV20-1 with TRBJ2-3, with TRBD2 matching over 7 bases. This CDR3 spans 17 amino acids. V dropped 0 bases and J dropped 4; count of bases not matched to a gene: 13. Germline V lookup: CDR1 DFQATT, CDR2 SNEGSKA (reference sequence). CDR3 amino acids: CSARDPASGNIADTQYF. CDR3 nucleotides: TGCAGTGCTAGAGATCCGGCTAGCGGCAACATAGCAGATACGCAGTATTTT.

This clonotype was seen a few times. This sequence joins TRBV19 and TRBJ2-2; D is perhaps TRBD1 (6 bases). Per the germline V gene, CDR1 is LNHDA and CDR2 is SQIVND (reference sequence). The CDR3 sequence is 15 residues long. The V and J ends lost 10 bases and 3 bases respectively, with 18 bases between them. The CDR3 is CATRQGLLDTGELFF. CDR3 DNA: TGTGCCACCCGTCAGGGGCTACTTGACACCGGGGAGCTGTTTTTT.

CDR3 DNA: TGCGCCAGCAGTGAGTCGGGACAACACTACAATGAGCAGTTCTTC. Its protein is CASSESGQHYNEQFF. The chain uses TRBV10-2 and TRBJ2-1; a possible D gene is TRBD1 (6 bases). Trimming took off 0 bases at V and 3 bases at J, with 9 bases between the two ends. The CDR3 covers 15 residues. Germline V gives CDR1 WSHSY, CDR2 SAAADI.

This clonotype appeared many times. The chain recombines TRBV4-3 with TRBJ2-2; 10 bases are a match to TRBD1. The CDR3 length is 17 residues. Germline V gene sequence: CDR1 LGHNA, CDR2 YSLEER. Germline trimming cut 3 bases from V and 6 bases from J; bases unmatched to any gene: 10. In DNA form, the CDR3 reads TGCGCCAGCAGCCAGGACCCGGGACAGGGGAGGGCCGGGGAGCTGTTTTTT. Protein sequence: CASSQDPGQGRAGELFF.

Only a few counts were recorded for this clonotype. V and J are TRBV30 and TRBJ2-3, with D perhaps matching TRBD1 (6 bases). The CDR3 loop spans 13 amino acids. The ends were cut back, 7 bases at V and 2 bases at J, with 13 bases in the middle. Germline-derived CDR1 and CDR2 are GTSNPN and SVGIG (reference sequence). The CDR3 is CASQQGITDTQYF. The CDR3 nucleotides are TGTGCCTCCCAACAGGGTATCACAGATACGCAGTATTTT.

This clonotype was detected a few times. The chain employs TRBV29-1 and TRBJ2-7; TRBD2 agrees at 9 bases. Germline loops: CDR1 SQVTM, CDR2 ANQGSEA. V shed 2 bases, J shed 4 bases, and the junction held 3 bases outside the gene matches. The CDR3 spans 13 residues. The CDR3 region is CSVELAGNYEQYF. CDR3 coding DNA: TGCAGCGTTGAACTAGCGGGGAATTACGAGCAGTACTTC.

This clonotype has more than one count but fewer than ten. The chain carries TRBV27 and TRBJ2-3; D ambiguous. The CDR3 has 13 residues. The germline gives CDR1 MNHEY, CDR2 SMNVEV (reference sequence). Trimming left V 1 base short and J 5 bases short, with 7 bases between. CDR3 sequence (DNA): TGTGCCAGCAGTTTATACTTGGAAGATACGCAGTATTTT. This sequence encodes CASSLYLEDTQYF.

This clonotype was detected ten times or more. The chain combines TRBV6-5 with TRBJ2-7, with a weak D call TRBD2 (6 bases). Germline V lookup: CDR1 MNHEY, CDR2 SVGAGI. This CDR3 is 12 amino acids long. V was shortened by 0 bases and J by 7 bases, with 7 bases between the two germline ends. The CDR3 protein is CASSYSGGEQYF. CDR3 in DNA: TGTGCCAGCAGTTACTCGGGGGGTGAGCAGTACTTC.

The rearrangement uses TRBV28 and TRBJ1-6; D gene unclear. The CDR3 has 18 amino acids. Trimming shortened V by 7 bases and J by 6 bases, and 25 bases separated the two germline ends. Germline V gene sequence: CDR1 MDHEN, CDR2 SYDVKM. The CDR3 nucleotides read TGTGCCAGCAATACAATCCTATGGACGGAGGTAGCTAATTCACCCCTCCACTTT. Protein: CASNTILWTEVANSPLHF.

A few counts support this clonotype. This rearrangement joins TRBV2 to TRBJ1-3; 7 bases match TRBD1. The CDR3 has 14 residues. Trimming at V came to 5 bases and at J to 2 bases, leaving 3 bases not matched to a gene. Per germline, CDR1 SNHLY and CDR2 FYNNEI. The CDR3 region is CASSTDRAGNTIYF. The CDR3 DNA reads TGTGCCAGCAGTACCGACAGGGCTGGAAACACCATATATTTT.

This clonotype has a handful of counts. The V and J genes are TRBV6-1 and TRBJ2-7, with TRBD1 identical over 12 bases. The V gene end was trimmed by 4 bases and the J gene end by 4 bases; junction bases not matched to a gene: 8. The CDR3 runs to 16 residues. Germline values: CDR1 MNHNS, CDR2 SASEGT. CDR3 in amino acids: CASSGPGTGGSYEQYF. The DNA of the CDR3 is TGTGCCAGCAGTGGGCCCGGGACAGGGGGCAGTTACGAGCAGTACTTC.

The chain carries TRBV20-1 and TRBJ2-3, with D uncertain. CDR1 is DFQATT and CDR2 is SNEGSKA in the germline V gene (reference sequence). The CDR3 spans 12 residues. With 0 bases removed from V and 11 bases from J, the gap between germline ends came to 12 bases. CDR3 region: CSARDLSSGQYF. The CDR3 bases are TGCAGTGCTAGAGATCTAAGTAGTGGGCAGTATTTT.